This T cell receptor (beta chain) was found in a study of blood T cell repertoires in COVID-19 (dated by TCRdb to 2018 to 2021). For the study in its entirety: The collaborator samples originated in the United States, Italy and Spain and spanned the acute and convalescent phases of COVID-19. The prospective study material was composed of cDNA or gDNA derived from T cells, B-cell-depleted T cells, or PBMCs. Subjects who had been exposed to COVID-19, were actively infected with it, or had recovered from it provided the deeply sampled blood TCRbeta repertoires that made up the dataset. A freely available public database, intended as a resource for researchers studying the immune response to SARS-CoV-2, is where the repertoires were released. The samples were drawn from the first 160 participants of the ongoing ImmuneRACE study and from 1,254 subjects provided by 6 global collaborators. Sample metadata almost always included a de-identified subject ID, COVID-19 status, age in years and sex. HLA class I and class II types, where available, came from metadata supplied by the sample provider rather than from assay-based typing. Results and caveats for the whole study, not just this receptor: How much clinical and demographic metadata was included differed by source and by participant, and the metadata was provided uncurated.

Samples from volunteer blood donors who had recovered from COVID-19 were contributed by a second Seattle source. Whole blood was collected in K2EDTA tubes by collaborating institutions according to the institutions' own protocols. For TCRbeta analysis, collaborators shipped samples in one of three forms: frozen whole blood, isolated PBMCs, or DNA extracted from either of those sample types. Points on this clone: Its cognate antigen has yet to be identified. No base quality information exists; no much larger clone differs at one position.

The CDR3, cysteine through phenylalanine, is 14 amino acids long. Of the read, only the CDR3 DNA is kept; its 42 bases are in frame from base 1. Trimming costs V 3 bases and J 3 bases, and their ends lie 12 bases apart. The germline V gene sets CDR1 to MRHNA and CDR2 to SNTAGT. TCRbeta CDR3 regions were amplified from genomic DNA using the immunoSEQ Assay, a bias-controlled multiplex PCR. From the authors' description of their analysis: Within the assay, amplification of reference gene primers was used to estimate how many nucleated cells each sample contained. To quantify the absolute abundance of each unique TCRbeta CDR3 rearrangement, sequence reads were collapsed and filtered. For each sample, productive Simpson clonality was calculated as the square root of Simpson's diversity index over productive rearrangements. TCRdb limited this immuneACCESS table to in-frame rearrangements with V and J called. A share of clones is missing; checked studies link under half to unresolved V genes, and the rest is unexplained. V and J calls and clone size are those listed in that table; D and trimming were worked out from the DNA. This sample lists 150,000 to 200,000 clones; approximately 84% were detected once. Around 7.7% of the sample goes to the ten largest clones.

This sequence was found in a middle-aged man who had recovered from COVID-19. Sequenced: peripheral blood. The V and J segments used are TRBV6-4 and TRBJ2-7; 6 matching bases give a weak D call of TRBD1. The bases read TGTGCCAGCAGTGATGGGACAACGGACTACGAGCAGTACTTC. It encodes CASSDGTTDYEQYF.